This TCR beta chain is drawn from a study of blood T cell repertoires in COVID-19. Study context: Sites in the United States, Italy and Spain provided acute and convalescent COVID-19 samples. Nucleic acid was either cDNA or gDNA, and it came from T cells, B-cell-depleted T cells, or PBMCs.

The V gene's germline CDR1 is SGHDT and CDR2 YYEEEE. There are 13 residues in the CDR3. The germline V and J ends were trimmed by 0 bases and 4 bases, with 7 bases remaining between them. As handled by the study authors: Reference gene primers were amplified, and this amplification served to estimate nucleated cell counts. Sequencing was performed with immunoSEQ multiplex PCR; in TCRdb, only in-frame clones are kept and a portion is missing. V and J calls and clone size come straight from that table; D and trimming were deduced from the DNA. The sample has approximately 350,000 clones; around 91% are singletons.

The sequencing sample was made of peripheral blood. The chain employs TRBV5-6 and TRBJ1-1; no clear D gene. This sequence was found in a woman aged 18-29 years who had recovered from COVID-19. Here the CDR3 reads CASSLAVSTEAFF. For the CDR3, the DNA is TGTGCCAGCAGCTTGGCTGTGAGCACTGAAGCTTTCTTT.